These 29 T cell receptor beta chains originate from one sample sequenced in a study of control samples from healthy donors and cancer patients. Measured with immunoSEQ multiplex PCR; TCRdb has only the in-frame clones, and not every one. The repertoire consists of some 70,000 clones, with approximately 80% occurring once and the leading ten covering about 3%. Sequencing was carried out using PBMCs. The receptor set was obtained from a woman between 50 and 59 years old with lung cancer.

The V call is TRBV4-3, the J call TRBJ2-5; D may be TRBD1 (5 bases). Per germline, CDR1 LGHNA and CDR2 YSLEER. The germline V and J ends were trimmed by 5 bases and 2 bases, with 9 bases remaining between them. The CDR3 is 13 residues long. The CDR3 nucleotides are TGCGCCAGCAGCATAAGACAGCAAGAGACCCAGTACTTC. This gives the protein CASSIRQQETQYF.

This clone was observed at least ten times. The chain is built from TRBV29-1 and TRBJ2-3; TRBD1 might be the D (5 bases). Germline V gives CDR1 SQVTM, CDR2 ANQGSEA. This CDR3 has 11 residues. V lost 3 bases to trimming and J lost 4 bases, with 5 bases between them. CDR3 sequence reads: CSVDRADTQYF. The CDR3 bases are TGCAGCGTTGACAGGGCAGATACGCAGTATTTT.

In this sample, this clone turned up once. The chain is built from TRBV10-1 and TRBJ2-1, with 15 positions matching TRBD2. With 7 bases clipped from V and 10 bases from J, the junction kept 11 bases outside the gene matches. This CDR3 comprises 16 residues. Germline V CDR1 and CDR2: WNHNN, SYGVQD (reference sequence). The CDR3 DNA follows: TGCGCCAGCAATACCGGGACTAGCGGGGGGACGGGCGAGCAGTTCTTC. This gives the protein CASNTGTSGGTGEQFF.

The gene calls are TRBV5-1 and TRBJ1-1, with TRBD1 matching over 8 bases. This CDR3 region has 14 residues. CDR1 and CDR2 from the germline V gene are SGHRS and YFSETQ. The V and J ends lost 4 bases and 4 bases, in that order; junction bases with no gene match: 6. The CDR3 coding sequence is TGCGCCAGCAGCCCACAGGGGGGTGGCACTGAAGCTTTCTTT. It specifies CASSPQGGGTEAFF.

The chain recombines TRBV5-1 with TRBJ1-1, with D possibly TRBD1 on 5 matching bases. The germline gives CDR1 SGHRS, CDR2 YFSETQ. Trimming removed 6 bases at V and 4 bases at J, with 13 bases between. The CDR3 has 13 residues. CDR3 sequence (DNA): TGCGCCAGCACGGCGACCGGGGGCACTGAAGCTTTCTTT. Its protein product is CASTATGGTEAFF. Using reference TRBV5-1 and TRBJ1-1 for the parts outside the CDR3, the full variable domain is KAGVTQTPRYLIKTRGQQVTLSCSPISGHRSVSWYQQTPGQGLQFLFEYFSETQRNKGNFPGRFSGRQFSNSRSEMNVSTLELGDSALYLCASTATGGTEAFFGQGTRLTVV.

The CDR3 spells CASSPEARDYGYTF. The CDR3 nucleotides are TGTGCCAGCAGTCCAGAAGCGCGGGACTATGGCTACACCTTC. V usage is TRBV6-6 and J usage is TRBJ1-2; D gene ambiguous. Germline CDR1 reads MNHNY; CDR2 reads SVGAGI (reference sequence). The CDR3 runs to 14 residues. V was pared by 5 bases and J by 3 bases, with 13 bases between.

CDR3 sequence reads: CASSQEDRGDYEQYF. The CDR3 coding sequence is TGTGCCAGCAGCCAAGAGGACAGGGGGGACTACGAGCAGTACTTC. The genes are TRBV14 and TRBJ2-7, with 10 positions matching TRBD1. Looked up from germline, CDR1 is SGHDN and CDR2 is FVKESK. The CDR3 is 15 amino acids. V trimming: 0 bases; J trimming: 3 bases; junction bases outside the gene matches: 2.

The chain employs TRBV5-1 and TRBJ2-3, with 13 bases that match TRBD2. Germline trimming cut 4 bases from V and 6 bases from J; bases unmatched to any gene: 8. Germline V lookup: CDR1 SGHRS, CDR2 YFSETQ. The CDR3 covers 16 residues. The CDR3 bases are TGCGCCAGCAGCACCGGACTAGCGGGGGCATGGGATACGCAGTATTTT. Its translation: CASSTGLAGAWDTQYF.

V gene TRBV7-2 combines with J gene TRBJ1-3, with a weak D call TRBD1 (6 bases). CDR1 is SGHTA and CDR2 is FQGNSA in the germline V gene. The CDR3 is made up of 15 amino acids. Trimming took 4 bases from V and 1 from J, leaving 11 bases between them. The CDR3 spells CASSSQGRSGNTIYF. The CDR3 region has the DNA TGTGCCAGCAGCTCCCAGGGGCGGTCTGGAAACACCATATATTTT.

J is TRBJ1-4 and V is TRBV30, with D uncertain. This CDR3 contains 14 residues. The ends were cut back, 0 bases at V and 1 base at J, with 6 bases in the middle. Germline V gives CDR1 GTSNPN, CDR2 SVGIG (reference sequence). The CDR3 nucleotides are TGTGCCTGGAGTGTAACAGAAACTAATGAAAAACTGTTTTTT. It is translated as CAWSVTETNEKLFF.

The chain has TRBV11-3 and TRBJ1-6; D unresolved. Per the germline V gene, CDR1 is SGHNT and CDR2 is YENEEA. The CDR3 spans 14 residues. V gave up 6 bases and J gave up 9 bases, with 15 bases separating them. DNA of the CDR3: TGTGCCAGCAGTCTACCTTCAGGAGGTTCACCCCTCCACTTT. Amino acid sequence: CASSLPSGGSPLHF.

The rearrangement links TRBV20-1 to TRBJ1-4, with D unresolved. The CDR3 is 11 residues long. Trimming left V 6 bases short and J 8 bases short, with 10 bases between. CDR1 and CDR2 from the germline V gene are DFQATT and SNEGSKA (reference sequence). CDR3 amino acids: CSAKWQEKLFF. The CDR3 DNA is TGCAGTGCCAAGTGGCAAGAAAAACTGTTTTTT.

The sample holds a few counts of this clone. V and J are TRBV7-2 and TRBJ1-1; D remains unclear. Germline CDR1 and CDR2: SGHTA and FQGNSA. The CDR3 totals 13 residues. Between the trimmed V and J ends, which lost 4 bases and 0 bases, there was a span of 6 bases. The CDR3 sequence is CASSSRMNTEAFF. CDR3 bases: TGTGCCAGCAGCTCGCGCATGAACACTGAAGCTTTCTTT.

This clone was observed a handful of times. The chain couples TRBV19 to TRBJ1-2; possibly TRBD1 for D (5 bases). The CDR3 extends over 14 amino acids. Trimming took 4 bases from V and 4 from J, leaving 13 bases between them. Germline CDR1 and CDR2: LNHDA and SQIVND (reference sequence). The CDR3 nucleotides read TGTGCCAGTAGTACCCGAGGGACTTTCTATGGCTACACCTTC. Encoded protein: CASSTRGTFYGYTF.

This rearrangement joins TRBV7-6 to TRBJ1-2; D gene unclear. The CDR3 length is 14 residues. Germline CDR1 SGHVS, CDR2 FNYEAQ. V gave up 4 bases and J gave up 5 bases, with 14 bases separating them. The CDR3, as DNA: TGTGCCAGCAGCTCGCGGACGAACCCGTATGGCTACACCTTC. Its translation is CASSSRTNPYGYTF.

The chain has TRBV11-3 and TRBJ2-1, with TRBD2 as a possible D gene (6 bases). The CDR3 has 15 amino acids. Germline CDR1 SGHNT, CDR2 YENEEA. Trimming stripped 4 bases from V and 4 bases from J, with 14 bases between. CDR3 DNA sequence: TGTGCCAGCAGCTCGTGGGCGGGGCTTTACAATGAGCAGTTCTTC. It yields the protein CASSSWAGLYNEQFF.

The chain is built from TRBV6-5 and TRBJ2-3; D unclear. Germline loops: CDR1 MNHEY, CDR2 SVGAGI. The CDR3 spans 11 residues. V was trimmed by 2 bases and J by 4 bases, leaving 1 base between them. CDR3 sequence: CASSYADTQYF. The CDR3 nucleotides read TGTGCCAGCAGTTACGCAGATACGCAGTATTTT.

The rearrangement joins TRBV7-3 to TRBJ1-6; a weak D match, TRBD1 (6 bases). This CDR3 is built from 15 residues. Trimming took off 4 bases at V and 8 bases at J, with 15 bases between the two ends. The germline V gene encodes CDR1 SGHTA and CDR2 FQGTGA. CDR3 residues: CASSSSGGQDSPLHF. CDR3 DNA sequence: TGTGCCAGCAGCTCATCCGGGGGCCAGGATTCACCCCTCCACTTT.

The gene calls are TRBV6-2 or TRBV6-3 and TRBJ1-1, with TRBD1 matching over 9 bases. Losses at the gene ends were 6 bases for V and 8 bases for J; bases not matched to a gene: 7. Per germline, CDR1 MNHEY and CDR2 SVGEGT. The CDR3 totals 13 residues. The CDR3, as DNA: TGTGCCAGCAGCCTGGGACAGGGAGGAGAAGCTTTCTTT. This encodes CASSLGQGGEAFF.

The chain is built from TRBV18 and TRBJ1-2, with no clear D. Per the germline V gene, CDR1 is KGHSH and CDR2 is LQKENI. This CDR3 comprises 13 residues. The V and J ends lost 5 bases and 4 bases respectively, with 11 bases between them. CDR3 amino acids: CASSEAVSYGYTF. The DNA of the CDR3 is TGTGCCAGCTCAGAAGCCGTGAGCTATGGCTACACCTTC.

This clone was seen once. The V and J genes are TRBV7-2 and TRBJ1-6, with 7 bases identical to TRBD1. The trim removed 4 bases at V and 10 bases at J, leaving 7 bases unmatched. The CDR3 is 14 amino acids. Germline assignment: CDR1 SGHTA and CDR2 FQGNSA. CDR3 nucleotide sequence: TGTGCCAGCAGCTGGACAGGACCGGGGTCACCCCTCCACTTT. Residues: CASSWTGPGSPLHF.

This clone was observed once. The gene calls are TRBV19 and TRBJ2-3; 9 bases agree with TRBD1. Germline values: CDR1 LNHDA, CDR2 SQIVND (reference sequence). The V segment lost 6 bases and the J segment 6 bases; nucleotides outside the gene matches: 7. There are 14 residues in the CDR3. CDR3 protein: CASSLQGAGDTQYF. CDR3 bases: TGTGCCAGTAGCCTACAGGGGGCGGGGGATACGCAGTATTTT.

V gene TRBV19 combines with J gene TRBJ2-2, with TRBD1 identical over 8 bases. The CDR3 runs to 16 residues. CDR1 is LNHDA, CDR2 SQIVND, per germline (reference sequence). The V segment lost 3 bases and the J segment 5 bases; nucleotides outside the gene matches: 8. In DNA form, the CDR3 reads TGTGCCAGTAGTATCTCTCAGGGGGCGCGAACCGGGGAGCTGTTTTTT. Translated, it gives CASSISQGARTGELFF.

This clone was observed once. The CDR3 nucleotides read TGTGCCAGCAGCCCCAGGGGAGATACAGGAGAAGCTTTCTTT. Its translation is CASSPRGDTGEAFF. The V call is TRBV11-3, the J call TRBJ1-1, with D tentatively TRBD1 (6 bases). The CDR3 spans 14 residues. Looked up from germline, CDR1 is SGHNT and CDR2 is YENEEA. Trimming removed 5 bases at V and 8 bases at J, with 18 bases between.

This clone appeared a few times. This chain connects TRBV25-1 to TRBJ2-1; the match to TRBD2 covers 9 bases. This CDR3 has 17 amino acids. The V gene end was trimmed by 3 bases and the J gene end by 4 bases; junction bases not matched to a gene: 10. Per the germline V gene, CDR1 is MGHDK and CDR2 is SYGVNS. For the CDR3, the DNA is TGTGCCAGCAGTGACCCCATTAGCGGGGGTGAGTACAATGAGCAGTTCTTC. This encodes CASSDPISGGEYNEQFF.

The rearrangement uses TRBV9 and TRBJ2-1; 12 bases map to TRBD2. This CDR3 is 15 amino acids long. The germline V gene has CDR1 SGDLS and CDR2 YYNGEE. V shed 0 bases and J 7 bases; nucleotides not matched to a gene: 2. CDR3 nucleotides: TGTGCCAGCAGCGTAGGGACTAGCGGGATAAATGAGCAGTTCTTC. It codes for CASSVGTSGINEQFF.

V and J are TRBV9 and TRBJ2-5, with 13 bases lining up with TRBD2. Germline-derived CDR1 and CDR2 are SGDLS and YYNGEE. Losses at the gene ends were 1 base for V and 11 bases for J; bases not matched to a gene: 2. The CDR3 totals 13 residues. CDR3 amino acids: CASSVTSGGAQYF. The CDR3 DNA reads TGTGCCAGCAGCGTAACTAGCGGGGGGGCTCAGTACTTC.

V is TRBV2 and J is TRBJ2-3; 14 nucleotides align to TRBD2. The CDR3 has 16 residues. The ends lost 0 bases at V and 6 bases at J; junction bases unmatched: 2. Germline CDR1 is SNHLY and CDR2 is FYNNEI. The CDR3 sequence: CASSEARLAGGDTQYF. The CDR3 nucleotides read TGTGCCAGCAGTGAAGCCAGACTAGCGGGGGGGGATACGCAGTATTTT.

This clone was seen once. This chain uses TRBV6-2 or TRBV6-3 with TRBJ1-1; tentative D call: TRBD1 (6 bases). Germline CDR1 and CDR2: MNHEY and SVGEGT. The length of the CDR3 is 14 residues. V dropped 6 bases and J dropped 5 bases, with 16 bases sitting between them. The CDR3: CASSPTPTGTEAFF. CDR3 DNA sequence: TGTGCCAGCAGCCCTACGCCGACAGGAACTGAAGCTTTCTTT.